These 31 T cell receptor beta chains originate from one sample sequenced in a study of blood T cells in healthy people across ages. Primers used in a second PCR of about 7 to 11 cycles were a sample-barcoded 5' primer and a J-beta primer mix. TCRdb reanalysed the 5' RACE reads using MiXCR and keeps one entry per CDR3 protein. Altogether over 950,000 distinct CDR3 sequences are present, roughly two fifths being singletons, with the ten largest covering about 12%. What was sequenced was blood. Every receptor here comes from a man aged 18 to 30 in good health.

This clonotype showed up just a few times. This chain connects TRBV6-2 or TRBV6-3 to TRBJ2-3, with D hard to call. Trimming cost V 2 bases and J 0 bases, with 6 bases left between them. The CDR3 totals 14 residues. From germline, CDR1 is MNHEY and CDR2 SVGEGT. CDR3 nucleotide sequence: TGTGCCAGCAGTTACCCTACCAGCACAGATACGCAGTATTTT. This encodes CASSYPTSTDTQYF.

The J gene is TRBJ2-1, the V gene TRBV11-2; a possible D gene is TRBD2 (5 bases). CDR3 length: 15 residues. The V end was cut by 0 bases, the J end by 10 bases, with 16 bases between. Germline loops: CDR1 SGHAT, CDR2 FQNNGV. CDR3 sequence reads: CASSLESGGAPEQFF. In DNA, the CDR3 is TGTGCCAGCAGCTTAGAAAGCGGTGGAGCCCCCGAGCAGTTCTTC.

This chain joins TRBV11-1 and TRBJ2-7; D not resolved. CDR3 length: 14 amino acids. Germline V gene sequence: CDR1 SGHAT, CDR2 FQDESV (reference sequence). V lost 3 bases and J 5 bases, leaving 14 bases between the germline ends. This CDR3 is CASSFPDVEDEQYF. The CDR3, as DNA: TGTGCCAGCAGCTTTCCGGATGTCGAAGACGAGCAGTACTTC.

The chain combines TRBV14 with TRBJ2-3, with 7 bases aligning to TRBD1. CDR1 and CDR2 (germline): SGHDN, FVKESK. V shed 8 bases and J 2 bases; nucleotides not matched to a gene: 13. The CDR3 totals 16 residues. The CDR3: CASGPGTEEYTDTQYF. As DNA, the CDR3 is TGTGCCAGCGGCCCGGGGACAGAAGAATACACAGATACGCAGTATTTT.

Only a few counts were recorded for this clonotype. The V call is TRBV5-1, the J call TRBJ1-2, with 8 bases identical to TRBD1. V trimming: 5 bases; J trimming: 0 bases; junction bases outside the gene matches: 9. The CDR3 is 16 amino acids. Germline-derived CDR1 and CDR2 are SGHRS and YFSETQ. The CDR3 loop is CASRPDRATANYGYTF. CDR3 coding DNA: TGCGCCAGCAGGCCGGACAGGGCAACGGCTAACTATGGCTACACCTTC.

This clonotype appeared a few times. V is TRBV25-1 and J is TRBJ2-3; no firm D call. The germline gives CDR1 MGHDK, CDR2 SYGVNS. The length of the CDR3 is 13 residues. V lost 3 bases, J lost 3 bases, and 7 bases lay in between. The CDR3 loop is CASSEEATDTQYF. DNA of the CDR3: TGTGCCAGCAGTGAGGAAGCAACAGATACGCAGTATTTT.

This clonotype has at least ten counts. The chain uses TRBV9 and TRBJ2-1, with D hard to call. The germline V gene has CDR1 SGDLS and CDR2 YYNGEE. The V end lost 6 bases, the J end lost 0 bases, and 4 bases lay between the germline ends. This CDR3 comprises 12 residues. CDR3 in DNA: TGTGCCAGCAAAAGCTCCTACAATGAGCAGTTCTTC. Translating it yields CASKSSYNEQFF.

On this clonotype: No DNA is shown, since the ends of the CDR3 on it are uncertain; the CDR3 is the one TCRdb lists. The rearrangement links TRBV9 to TRBJ2-1; whether TRBD1, the table's D call, matches the DNA was not checked. Germline V gene lookup returns CDR1 SGDLS and CDR2 YYNGEE. Including both end residues, the CDR3 is 15 amino acids long. Here the CDR3 reads CASSVGGGSTQRKFF.

This clonotype came up many times. The chain combines TRBV4-3 with TRBJ2-3, with D maybe TRBD2 (6 bases). The V end was cut by 2 bases, the J end by 6 bases, with 18 bases between. CDR1 is LGHNA, CDR2 YSLEER, per germline. CDR3 size: 16 residues. CDR3 nucleotide sequence: TGCGCCAGCAGCCAATGGACTAACCCGGCCGTGGATACGCAGTATTTT. As protein: CASSQWTNPAVDTQYF.

V usage is TRBV6-1 and J usage is TRBJ1-5; 7 nucleotides agree with TRBD1. This CDR3 is 16 amino acids long. Per germline, CDR1 MNHNS and CDR2 SASEGT. After removal of 6 bases from V and 7 bases from J, the junction contained 15 bases not matched to a gene. This CDR3 is CASRNPIDRESQPQHF. The CDR3 DNA is TGTGCCAGCAGGAATCCTATCGACAGGGAATCGCAGCCCCAGCATTTT.

The chain carries TRBV6-1 and TRBJ2-7; 11 positions agree with TRBD2. The CDR3 runs 14 residues. Germline V gene data show CDR1 as MNHNS and CDR2 as SASEGT. Trimming removed 10 bases from V and 2 bases from J; junction bases left unmatched: 7. The CDR3 DNA sequence: TGTGCCACGAAGACTAGCGGGGCCACCTACGAGCAGTACTTC. Its protein product is CATKTSGATYEQYF.

In its sample, this clonotype was seen a few times. V usage is TRBV5-1 and J usage is TRBJ2-6, with D perhaps TRBD2 (5 bases). The V gene lost 0 bases and the J gene lost 3 bases, with 13 bases spanning the gap. CDR1 is SGHRS, CDR2 YFSETQ, per germline. The CDR3 spans 17 residues. This CDR3 is CASSLDATIYGANVLTF. CDR3 bases: TGCGCCAGCAGCTTGGACGCGACTATCTATGGGGCCAACGTCCTGACTTTC.

The chain uses TRBV7-6 and TRBJ2-5; 10 bases fit TRBD1. Looked up from germline, CDR1 is SGHVS and CDR2 is FNYEAQ. There are 16 residues in the CDR3. J gave up 5 bases and V 1 base, and 7 bases lay outside the gene matches. The CDR3 is CASSLVMTGGSETQYF. The CDR3, as DNA: TGTGCCAGCAGCTTAGTTATGACAGGGGGCTCTGAGACCCAGTACTTC.

In its sample, this clonotype was seen a few times. This chain uses TRBV12-3 or TRBV12-4 with TRBJ1-2; a possible D gene is TRBD1 (5 bases). CDR3 length: 14 amino acids. V was cut by 6 bases and J by 5 bases, with 16 bases left in between. The CDR3 nucleotides read TGTGCCAGCAGCTTTAGACGTGGGACGTATGGCTACACCTTC. It is translated as CASSFRRGTYGYTF.

The chain has TRBV6-1 and TRBJ2-3; possibly TRBD1 for D (6 bases). CDR1 is MNHNS and CDR2 is SASEGT in the germline V gene. Trimming took 4 bases from V and 1 from J, leaving 12 bases between them. CDR3 length: 15 residues. The CDR3 sequence is CASSAGAFGTDTQYF. CDR3 bases: TGTGCCAGCAGTGCAGGGGCGTTTGGCACAGATACGCAGTATTTT.

V is TRBV28 and J is TRBJ2-1; a possible D gene is TRBD2 (6 bases). The J call may be in error: the DNA end matches TRBJ2-7 better. From germline, CDR1 is MDHEN and CDR2 SYDVKM. CDR3 size: 14 residues. The CDR3 sequence is CATGTYNFYNEQYF. The CDR3 nucleotides are TGTGCTACCGGGACTTACAATTTTTACAATGAGCAGTACTTC.

This clonotype was seen more than once but under ten times. The gene calls are TRBV20-1 and TRBJ1-5; 7 bases align to TRBD1. The V and J ends lost 0 bases and 6 bases, in that order; junction bases with no gene match: 5. The CDR3 length is 14 residues. Germline V gene sequence: CDR1 DFQATT, CDR2 SNEGSKA (reference sequence). This chain's CDR3 is CSARDRQGLQPQHF. DNA for the CDR3: TGCAGTGCTAGAGACCGACAGGGCCTTCAGCCCCAGCATTTT.

The CDR3 protein is CASSLDGRGNEKLFF. CDR3 coding DNA: TGTGCCAGCAGTTTAGACGGTCGGGGTAATGAAAAACTGTTTTTT. The chain has TRBV27 and TRBJ1-4; D is unclear. Trimming left V 2 bases short and J 4 bases short, with 11 bases between. This CDR3 has 15 residues. Germline CDR1 and CDR2: MNHEY and SMNVEV (reference sequence). Full variable domain (missing parts from reference TRBV27 and TRBJ1-4): EAQVTQNPRYLITVTGKKLTVTCSQNMNHEYMSWYRQDPGLGLRQIYYSMNVEVTDKGDVPEGYKVSRKEKRNFPLILESPSPNQTSLYFCASSLDGRGNEKLFFGSGTQLSVL.

The rearrangement uses TRBV7-2 and TRBJ2-5; D may correspond to TRBD1 or TRBD2 (5 bases each). This CDR3 comprises 16 residues. Germline V gene sequence: CDR1 SGHTA, CDR2 FQGNSA. V lost 1 base to trimming and J lost 11 bases, with 23 bases between them. CDR3 coding DNA: TGTGCCAGCAGCTTAGTGGTGGGGGAAGGCTACAATGAGCAGTACTTC. It encodes CASSLVVGEGYNEQYF.

This clonotype was counted only a few times. The chain recombines TRBV3-1 with TRBJ2-2, with 7 positions matching TRBD1. J was trimmed by 2 bases and V by 0 bases; bases with no gene match: 9. Germline assignment: CDR1 LGHDT and CDR2 YNNKEL (reference sequence). The CDR3 length is 18 residues. The CDR3 reads CASSQDFGTATNTGELFF. In DNA, the CDR3 is TGTGCCAGCAGCCAAGATTTTGGGACAGCAACCAACACCGGGGAGCTGTTTTTT.

A single count supports this clonotype. The chain links TRBV12-3 or TRBV12-4 to TRBJ1-4; D gene uncertain. This CDR3 comprises 17 residues. Trimming stripped 0 bases from V and 1 base from J, with 12 bases between. The CDR3 loop is CASSLARGSGTNEKLFF. The CDR3 nucleotides are TGTGCCAGCAGTTTAGCGCGAGGTTCAGGAACTAATGAAAAACTGTTTTTT.

This clonotype occurred a few times. One junction end does not reproduce the germline sequence, and a read error may be involved. The rearrangement links TRBV12-3 or TRBV12-4 to TRBJ2-3; D is ambiguous. The CDR3 covers 12 residues. CDR3 bases: TGTGCCAGCAGTTGGTCAGCAGATGCGCAGTATTTT. Amino acid sequence: CASSWSADAQYF.

The chain has TRBV3-1 and TRBJ2-3; no clear D gene. CDR1 LGHDT and CDR2 YNNKEL come from the germline V gene (reference sequence). V was cut by 4 bases and J by 4 bases, with 6 bases left in between. The CDR3 runs to 12 residues. The CDR3 protein is CASSRPPDTQYF. In nucleotides, the CDR3 is TGTGCCAGCAGCCGCCCCCCAGATACGCAGTATTTT.

V gene TRBV10-3 combines with J gene TRBJ2-1, with 7 positions matching TRBD2. The CDR3 has 12 amino acids. The V gene's germline CDR1 is ENHRY and CDR2 SYGVKD. V lost 8 bases and J lost 6; bases outside the gene matches: 4. The CDR3 loop is CAIAGVVNEQFF. CDR3 coding DNA: TGTGCCATCGCGGGGGTAGTCAATGAGCAGTTCTTC.

V usage is TRBV6-5 and J usage is TRBJ2-7, with 9 bases lining up with TRBD1. The V gene end was trimmed by 4 bases and the J gene end by 2 bases; junction bases not matched to a gene: 6. The CDR3 runs to 15 residues. CDR1 is MNHEY and CDR2 is SVGAGI in the germline V gene. CDR3 region: CASSSIQGAAYEQYF. CDR3 DNA: TGTGCCAGCAGTTCCATACAGGGGGCGGCCTACGAGCAGTACTTC.

V is TRBV4-1 and J is TRBJ1-4; D unresolved. Per the germline V gene, CDR1 is MGHRA and CDR2 is YSYEKL. This CDR3 spans 17 amino acids. Trimming took 1 base from V and 4 from J, leaving 16 bases between them. Written as DNA, the CDR3 is TGCGCCAGCAGCCAAGTTGGGCGAGGGTTTGGTAATGAAAAACTGTTTTTT. It codes for CASSQVGRGFGNEKLFF.

The genes are TRBV7-2 and TRBJ2-5; TRBD1 or TRBD2 may be the D gene (6 bases each). The J call may be faulty, since TRBJ2-7 better matches the DNA end. Germline V CDR1 and CDR2: SGHTA, FQGNSA. There are 14 residues in the CDR3. The CDR3 loop is CASSRSWRDNEQYF. Here the CDR3 DNA reads TGTGCCAGCAGCCGCTCGTGGAGGGACAACGAGCAGTACTTC.

This clonotype has only a few counts. The gene calls are TRBV7-9 and TRBJ1-5; no clear D. Germline V gene lookup returns CDR1 SEHNR and CDR2 FQNEAQ (reference sequence). This CDR3 comprises 14 residues. The V end lost 5 bases, the J end lost 3 bases, and 11 bases lay between the germline ends. CDR3 sequence (DNA): TGTGCCAGCAGCCCCCCGGGTTTCAATCAGCCCCAGCATTTT. It translates to CASSPPGFNQPQHF.

This sequence joins TRBV20-1 and TRBJ1-5; no reliable D call. Trimming left V 3 bases short and J 6 bases short, with 9 bases between. Germline CDR1 is DFQATT and CDR2 is SNEGSKA (reference sequence). The CDR3 extends over 12 amino acids. Written as DNA, the CDR3 is TGCAGTGCTAGCCCCGGCGCTCAGCCCCAGCATTTT. Its translation: CSASPGAQPQHF.

This clonotype was seen repeatedly, ten times or more. V usage is TRBV20-1 and J usage is TRBJ1-2; a possible D gene is TRBD1 (5 bases). This CDR3 region has 13 residues. Trimming pared 3 bases from V and 1 base from J, leaving 9 bases between. Germline V gene data show CDR1 as DFQATT and CDR2 as SNEGSKA (reference sequence). CDR3 sequence reads: CSASTGNNYGYTF. DNA of the CDR3: TGCAGTGCTAGCACAGGAAATAACTATGGCTACACCTTC.

This rearrangement joins TRBV10-3 to TRBJ2-1, with D unclear. Germline assignment: CDR1 ENHRY and CDR2 SYGVKD. This CDR3 comprises 15 residues. Trimming removed 3 bases from V and 0 bases from J, with 9 bases in between. The CDR3 protein is CAISERPNSYNEQFF. DNA for the CDR3: TGTGCCATCAGTGAAAGACCGAACTCCTACAATGAGCAGTTCTTC.